A single sample is the source of the 3 T cell receptor beta chains below, sequenced in a study of cytomegalovirus exposure and HLA in healthy donors. With 60 Vbeta and 13 Jbeta primers, the PCR was carried out. Data came from immunoSEQ multiplex PCR; TCRdb stores just in-frame clones and leaves some out. The repertoire has approximately 260,000 clones, about 83% of them found once; the top ten carry about 2%. The source material was PBMCs. The receptors here all came from a middle-aged woman in good health and CMV-seropositive.

The chain employs TRBV19 and TRBJ1-1; weak D call: TRBD1 (5 bases). V was pared by 6 bases and J by 0 bases, with 8 bases between. Germline V lookup: CDR1 LNHDA, CDR2 SQIVND (reference sequence). The CDR3 extends over 13 amino acids. The CDR3 here is CASRDIMNTEAFF. CDR3 DNA: TGTGCCAGTAGGGACATCATGAACACTGAAGCTTTCTTT.

This chain uses TRBV19 with TRBJ1-4, with 7 bases matching TRBD1. The V and J ends lost 5 bases and 4 bases, in that order; junction bases with no gene match: 16. This CDR3 has 18 amino acids. The germline V gene encodes CDR1 LNHDA and CDR2 SQIVND (reference sequence). For the CDR3, the DNA is TGTGCCAGTAGTGATCCCCTGGGCCTACAGGGGAATAATGAAAAACTGTTTTTT. As protein: CASSDPLGLQGNNEKLFF.

The chain couples TRBV19 to TRBJ2-7; the D gene is possibly TRBD2 (6 bases). The ends were cut back, 5 bases at V and 7 bases at J, with 15 bases in the middle. From germline, CDR1 is LNHDA and CDR2 SQIVND (reference sequence). The CDR3 runs to 13 residues. CDR3 coding DNA: TGTGCCAGTAGTCCCCGGAGGGCGGGGGAGCAGTACTTC. Its protein product is CASSPRRAGEQYF.